This T cell receptor (beta chain) was sequenced in a study of identical twins. TCRdb re-analysed the 5' RACE reads in MiXCR, keeping a single row per CDR3 protein. Of 1.5 million to 2 million distinct CDR3 sequences in the sample, around a third were seen once. This clonotype turned up a few times. The germline gives CDR1 SGHVS, CDR2 FQNEAQ. The CDR3 is made up of 16 amino acids. Trimming took 4 bases from V and 4 from J; bases not matched to a gene: 10. The gene calls are TRBV7-8 and TRBJ2-7; TRBD2 matches at 10 bases. The sequence was obtained from a newborn girl in good health. The source material was cord blood. The CDR3 spells CASSSLAGGILYEQYF. The CDR3 coding sequence is TGTGCCAGCAGCTCCTTAGCGGGGGGCATCCTATACGAGCAGTACTTC.